The 10 T cell receptor beta chains presented below share a single source sample, sequenced in a study of regulatory T cells in long-lasting Graves disease (dated by TCRdb to the early 2020s). The protocol used for the library was multiplex PCR. Sequencing instrument: Illumina HiSeq 4000. TCR beta libraries were built with iRepertoire HTBI primers and Arm-PCR amplification of CDR3 regions. TCRdb trimmed public reads at Q25 via fastp, called clones via MiXCR and kept in-frame beta chains. Here each entry gathers all rows of one CDR3 protein and keeps the most common genes and DNA. The sample contains over 300,000 distinct CDR3 sequences, about 20% of them found a single time. The ten largest make up roughly 29% of the sample. This specimen's time point label, per the study, means: persistent/refractory GD, antithyroid drugs over 5 years with positive TRAb. For both TCR sequencing and RNA sequencing, RNA was extracted from PBMCs in TRIzol.

Sequenced material: peripheral blood mononuclear cells (PBMCs), taken when the disease was refractory, from a patient treated with antithyroid drugs. The source of these receptors is a female donor with Graves disease.

This chain uses TRBV4-1 with TRBJ2-5; TRBD1 is a possible D gene (7 bases). V lost 4 bases, J lost 5 bases, and 17 bases lay in between. Looked up from germline, CDR1 is MGHRA and CDR2 is YSYEKL. CDR3 length: 15 amino acids. This chain's CDR3 is CASSPWGRGVETQYF. DNA of the CDR3: TGCGCCAGCAGCCCATGGGGCAGGGGGGTGGAGACCCAGTACTTC.

The J gene is TRBJ2-7, the V gene TRBV27, with no clear D. V lost 4 bases, J lost 2 bases, and 15 bases lay in between. The CDR3 loop spans 15 amino acids. Germline assignment: CDR1 MNHEY and CDR2 SMNVEV (reference sequence). The CDR3 nucleotides are TGTGCCAGCAGTTCTTCAAGGACGGCACCCTACGAGCAGTACTTC. As protein: CASSSSRTAPYEQYF.

This clonotype was counted only a few times. The chain employs TRBV13 and TRBJ1-6, with D tentatively TRBD1 (6 bases). Trimming pared 4 bases from V and 10 bases from J, leaving 20 bases between. The CDR3 has 16 amino acids. Germline-derived CDR1 and CDR2 are PRHDT and FYEKMQ (reference sequence). The CDR3 here is CASSSHGEGTRSPLHF. CDR3 DNA: TGTGCCAGCAGCTCCCACGGGGAGGGGACACGATCACCCCTCCACTTT.

In DNA form, the CDR3 reads TGTGCCAGTACCCCGAGGGCCGGTGCGGACGAGCAGTACTTC. Protein product: CASTPRAGADEQYF. This rearrangement joins TRBV19 to TRBJ2-7; D might be TRBD2 (5 bases). Trimming shortened V by 7 bases and J by 5 bases, and 18 bases separated the two germline ends. The CDR3 spans 14 residues. The V gene's germline CDR1 is LNHDA and CDR2 SQIVND (reference sequence).

V gene TRBV24-1 combines with J gene TRBJ1-1; 8 nucleotides line up with TRBD1. Per the germline V gene, CDR1 is KGHDR and CDR2 is SFDVKD. Unmatched junction bases numbered 4, after V lost 6 bases and J lost 11 bases. CDR3 length: 11 amino acids. In DNA form, the CDR3 reads TGTGCCACCAGTTCCAGGGGGCGGGCTTTCTTT. It is translated as CATSSRGRAFF.

There are many counts of this clonotype. One end of the junction is discordant with germline, which a read error may explain. The rearrangement joins TRBV18 to TRBJ2-7; 9 nucleotides align to TRBD1. From germline, CDR1 is KGHSH and CDR2 LQKENI. This CDR3 comprises 12 residues. CDR3 sequence (DNA): TGTGCCAGCTCACCGTCCGGGACAGGGCCTACCTTC. This encodes CASSPSGTGPTF. The complete variable domain, with remaining parts taken from reference TRBV18 and TRBJ2-7, reads NAGVMQNPRHLVRRRGQEARLRCSPMKGHSHVYWYRQLPEEGLKFMVYLQKENIIDESGMPKERFSAEFPKEGPSILRIQQVVRGDSAAYFCASSPSGTGPTFGPGTRLTVT.

The chain is built from TRBV13 and TRBJ2-7; TRBD2 aligns across 8 bases. This CDR3 contains 14 residues. CDR1 and CDR2 from the germline V gene are PRHDT and FYEKMQ (reference sequence). V lost 3 bases to trimming and J lost 2 bases; unmatched junction nucleotides: 3. The CDR3 region has the DNA TGTGCCAGCAGCTTTAGCGGGGTCCCCTACGAGCAGTACTTC. It is translated as CASSFSGVPYEQYF.

This chain joins TRBV20-1 and TRBJ2-7; 7 bases match TRBD1. The CDR3 loop spans 12 amino acids. The V gene's germline CDR1 is DFQATT and CDR2 SNEGSKA (reference sequence). After removal of 5 bases from V and 6 bases from J, the junction contained 7 bases not matched to a gene. CDR3 coding DNA: TGCAGTGCTTCGGGGACAGTGTTCGAGCAGTACTTC. Protein product: CSASGTVFEQYF.

In its sample, this clonotype was seen many times. The chain carries TRBV6-1 and TRBJ2-4; D perhaps matches TRBD2 (6 bases). CDR1 and CDR2 (germline): MNHNS, SASEGT. CDR3 length: 15 residues. With 5 bases removed from V and 3 bases from J, the gap between germline ends came to 14 bases. In DNA form, the CDR3 reads TGTGCCAGCAGTCGACTAGTGGGAATCAAAAACATTCAGTACTTC. It encodes CASSRLVGIKNIQYF.

Many counts were recorded for this clonotype. One junction end disagrees with the germline gene, perhaps due to a read error. The rearrangement uses TRBV11-2 and TRBJ2-5, with 10 bases matching TRBD2. This CDR3 region has 16 residues. The germline V gene has CDR1 SGHAT and CDR2 FQNNGV. The CDR3 DNA reads as TGTGCCAGCAGCTTACTCCTAGCGGGGGTCCTTACCCGGAGCCACTTC. It is translated as CASSLLLAGVLTRSHF.